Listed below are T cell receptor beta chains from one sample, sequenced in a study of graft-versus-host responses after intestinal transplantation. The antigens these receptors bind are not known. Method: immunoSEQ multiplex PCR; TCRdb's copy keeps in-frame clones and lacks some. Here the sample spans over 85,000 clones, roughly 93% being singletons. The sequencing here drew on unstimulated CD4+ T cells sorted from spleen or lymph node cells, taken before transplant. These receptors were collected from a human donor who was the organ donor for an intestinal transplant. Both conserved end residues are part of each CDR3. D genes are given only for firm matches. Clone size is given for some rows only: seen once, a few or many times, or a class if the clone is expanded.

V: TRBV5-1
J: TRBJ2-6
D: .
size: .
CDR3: CASSLADSSGANVLTF
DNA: TGCGCCAGCAGCTTGGCGGACAGCTCTGGGGCCAACGTCCTGACTTTC

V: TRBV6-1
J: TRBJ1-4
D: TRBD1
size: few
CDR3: CASKTGQVNEKLFF
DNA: TGTGCCAGCAAGACGGGACAGGTTAATGAAAAACTGTTTTTT

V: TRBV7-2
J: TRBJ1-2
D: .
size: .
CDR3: CASSFGRSYGYTF
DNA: TGTGCCAGCAGCTTTGGTCGCTCGTATGGCTACACCTTC

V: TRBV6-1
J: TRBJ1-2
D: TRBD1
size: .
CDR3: CASAPLRGYTVGYTF
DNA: TGTGCCAGCGCACCCCTCAGGGGGTATACTGTAGGCTACACCTTC

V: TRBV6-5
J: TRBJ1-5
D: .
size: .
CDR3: CASSYNSNQPQHF
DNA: TGTGCCAGCAGTTACAATAGCAATCAGCCCCAGCATTTT

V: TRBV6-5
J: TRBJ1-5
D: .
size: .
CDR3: CASSITGTDQPQHF
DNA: TGTGCCAGCAGTATCACCGGGACCGATCAGCCCCAGCATTTT

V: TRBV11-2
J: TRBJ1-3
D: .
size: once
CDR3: CASSSGPSSGNTIYF
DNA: TGTGCCAGCAGCTCTGGACCCAGCTCTGGAAACACCATATATTTT

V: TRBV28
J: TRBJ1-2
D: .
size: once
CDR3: CASSLGTNYGYTF
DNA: TGTGCCAGCAGTTTAGGGACCAACTATGGCTACACCTTC

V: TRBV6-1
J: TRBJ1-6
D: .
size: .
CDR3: CASSSGTNSPLHF
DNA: TGTGCCAGCAGTTCAGGGACTAATTCACCCCTCCACTTT

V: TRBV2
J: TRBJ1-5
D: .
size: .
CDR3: CASTGTDVNQPQHF
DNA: TGTGCCTCAACGGGGACGGACGTCAATCAGCCCCAGCATTTT

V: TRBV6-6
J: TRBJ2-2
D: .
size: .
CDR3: CASSYRRLGELFF
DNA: TGTGCCAGCAGTTACCGGAGACTCGGGGAGCTGTTTTTT

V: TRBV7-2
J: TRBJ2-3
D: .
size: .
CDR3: CASSLQGSSTDTQYF
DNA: TGTGCCAGCAGCTTACAGGGTTCGAGCACAGATACGCAGTATTTT

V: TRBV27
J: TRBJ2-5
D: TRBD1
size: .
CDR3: CASSSPGQGKETQYF
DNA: TGTGCCAGCAGTTCCCCCGGACAGGGGAAAGAGACCCAGTACTTC

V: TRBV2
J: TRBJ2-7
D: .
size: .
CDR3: CASSAPYEQYF
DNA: TGTGCCAGCAGTGCGCCCTACGAGCAGTACTTC

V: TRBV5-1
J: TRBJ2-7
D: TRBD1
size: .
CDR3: CASSSGQGGYEQYF
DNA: TGCGCCAGCAGTTCGGGACAGGGAGGATACGAGCAGTACTTC